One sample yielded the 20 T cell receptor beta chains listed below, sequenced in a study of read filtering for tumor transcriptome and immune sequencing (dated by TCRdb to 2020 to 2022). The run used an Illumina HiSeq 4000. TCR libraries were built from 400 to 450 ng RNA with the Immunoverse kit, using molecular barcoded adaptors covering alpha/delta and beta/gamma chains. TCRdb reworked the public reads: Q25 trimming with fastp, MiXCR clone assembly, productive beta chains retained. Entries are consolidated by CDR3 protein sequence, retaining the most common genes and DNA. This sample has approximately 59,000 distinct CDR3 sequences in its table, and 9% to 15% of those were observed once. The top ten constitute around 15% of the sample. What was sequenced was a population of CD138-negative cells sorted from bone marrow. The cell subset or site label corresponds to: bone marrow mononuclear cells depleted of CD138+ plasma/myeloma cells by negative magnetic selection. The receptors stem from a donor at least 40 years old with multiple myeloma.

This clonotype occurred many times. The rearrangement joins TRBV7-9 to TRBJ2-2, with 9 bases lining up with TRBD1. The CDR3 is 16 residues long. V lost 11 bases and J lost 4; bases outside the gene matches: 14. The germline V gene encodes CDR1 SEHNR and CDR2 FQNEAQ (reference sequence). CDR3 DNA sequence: TGTGCCTACTCGGTGGGACAGGGTGTAGTCACCGGGGAGCTGTTTTTT. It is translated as CAYSVGQGVVTGELFF.

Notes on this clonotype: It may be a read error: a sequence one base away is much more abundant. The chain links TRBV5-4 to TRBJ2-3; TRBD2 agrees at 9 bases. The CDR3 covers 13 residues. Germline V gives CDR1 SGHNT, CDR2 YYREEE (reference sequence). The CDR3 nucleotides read TGTGCCAGCAGCGCGGGGGGGGGATCCACGCAGTGTTTT. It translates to CASSAGGGSTQCF. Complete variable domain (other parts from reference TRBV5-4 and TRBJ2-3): ETGVTQSPTHLIKTRGQQVTLRCSSQSGHNTVSWYQQALGQGPQFIFQYYREEENGRGNFPPRFSGLQFPNYSSELNVNALELDDSALYLCASSAGGGSTQCFGPGTRLTVL.

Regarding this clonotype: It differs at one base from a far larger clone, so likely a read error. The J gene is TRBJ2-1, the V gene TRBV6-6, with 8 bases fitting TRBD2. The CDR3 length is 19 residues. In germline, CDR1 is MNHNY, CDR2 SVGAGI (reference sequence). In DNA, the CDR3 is TGTGCCAGCAGTGGAGCACAAGGTCAGCGGGGGTCCTTTCTGGATGAGCATTTCTTC. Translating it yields CASSGAQGQRGSFLDEHFF.

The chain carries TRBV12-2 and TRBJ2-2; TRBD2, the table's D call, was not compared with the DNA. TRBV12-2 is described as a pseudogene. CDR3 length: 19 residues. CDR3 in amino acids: CASRLGFRVRLACTGELFF. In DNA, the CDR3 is TGTGCAAGTCGCTTAGGTTTTCGGGTTCGGCTAGCTTGCACCGGGGAGCTGTTTTTT.

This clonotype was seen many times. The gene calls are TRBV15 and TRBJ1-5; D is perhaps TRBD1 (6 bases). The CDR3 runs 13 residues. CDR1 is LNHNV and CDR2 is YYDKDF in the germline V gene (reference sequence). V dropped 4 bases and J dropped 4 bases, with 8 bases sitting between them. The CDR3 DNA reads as TGTGCCACCAGCATTCAGGGGAATCAGCCCCAGCATTTT. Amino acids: CATSIQGNQPQHF.

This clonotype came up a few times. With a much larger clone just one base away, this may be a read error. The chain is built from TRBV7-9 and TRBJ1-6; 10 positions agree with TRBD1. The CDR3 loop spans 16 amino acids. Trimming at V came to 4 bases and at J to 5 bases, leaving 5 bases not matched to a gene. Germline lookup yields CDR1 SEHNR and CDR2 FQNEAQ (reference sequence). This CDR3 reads CASSYSGTGDNSPLHF. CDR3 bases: TGTGCCAGCAGCTATTCCGGGACAGGGGATAATTCACCCCTCCACTTT.

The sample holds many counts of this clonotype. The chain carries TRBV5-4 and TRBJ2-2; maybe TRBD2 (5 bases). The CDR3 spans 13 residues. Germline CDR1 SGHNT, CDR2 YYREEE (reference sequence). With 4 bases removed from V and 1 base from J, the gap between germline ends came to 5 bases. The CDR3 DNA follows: TGTGCCAGCAGCCGGGAGAACACCGGGGAGCTGTTTTTT. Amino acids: CASSRENTGELFF.

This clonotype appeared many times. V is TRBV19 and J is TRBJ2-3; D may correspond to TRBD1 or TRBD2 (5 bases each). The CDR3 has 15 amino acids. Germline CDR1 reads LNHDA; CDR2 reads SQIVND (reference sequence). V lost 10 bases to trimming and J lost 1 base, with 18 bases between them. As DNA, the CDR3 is TGTGCCACGATAGGTCGGGGACGAGGCACAGATACGCAGTATTTT. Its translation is CATIGRGRGTDTQYF. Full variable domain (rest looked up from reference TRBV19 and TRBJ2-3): DGGITQSPKYLFRKEGQNVTLSCEQNLNHDAMYWYRQDPGQGLRLIYYSQIVNDFQKGDIAEGYSVSREKKESFPLTVTSAQKNPTAFYLCATIGRGRGTDTQYFGPGTRLTVL.

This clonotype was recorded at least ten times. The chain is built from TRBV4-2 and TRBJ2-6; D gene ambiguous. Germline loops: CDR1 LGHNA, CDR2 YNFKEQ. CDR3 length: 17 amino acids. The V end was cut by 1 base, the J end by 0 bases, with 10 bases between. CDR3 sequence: CASSQGVGDSGANVLTF. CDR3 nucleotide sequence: TGTGCCAGCAGCCAAGGGGTTGGGGACTCTGGGGCCAACGTCCTGACTTTC.

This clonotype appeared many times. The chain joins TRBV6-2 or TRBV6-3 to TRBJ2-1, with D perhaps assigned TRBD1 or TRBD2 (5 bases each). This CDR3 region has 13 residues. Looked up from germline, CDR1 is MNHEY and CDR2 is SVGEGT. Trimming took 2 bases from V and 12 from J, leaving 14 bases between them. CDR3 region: CASSYPPAGGQFF. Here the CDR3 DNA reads TGTGCCAGCAGTTACCCCCCAGCTGGGGGGCAGTTCTTC.

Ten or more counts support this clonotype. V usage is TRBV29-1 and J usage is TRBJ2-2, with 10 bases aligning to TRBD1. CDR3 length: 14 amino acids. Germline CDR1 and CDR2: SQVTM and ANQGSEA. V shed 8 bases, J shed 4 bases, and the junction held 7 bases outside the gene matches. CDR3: CSFATGGRTGELFF. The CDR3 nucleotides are TGCAGCTTTGCGACAGGGGGCCGCACCGGGGAGCTGTTTTTT.

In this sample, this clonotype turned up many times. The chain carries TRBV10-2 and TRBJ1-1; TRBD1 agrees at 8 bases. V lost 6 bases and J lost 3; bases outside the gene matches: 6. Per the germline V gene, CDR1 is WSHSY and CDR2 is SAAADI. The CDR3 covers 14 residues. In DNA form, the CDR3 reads TGCGCCAGCAGGCAGGGGGCGAGGCACACTGAAGCTTTCTTT. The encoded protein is CASRQGARHTEAFF.

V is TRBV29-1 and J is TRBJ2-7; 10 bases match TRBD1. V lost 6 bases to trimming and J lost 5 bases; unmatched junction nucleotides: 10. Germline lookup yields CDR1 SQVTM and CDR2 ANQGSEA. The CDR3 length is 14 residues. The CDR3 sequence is CSVGRRGTGDEQYF. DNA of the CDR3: TGCAGCGTCGGGAGAAGGGGGACAGGGGACGAGCAGTACTTC.

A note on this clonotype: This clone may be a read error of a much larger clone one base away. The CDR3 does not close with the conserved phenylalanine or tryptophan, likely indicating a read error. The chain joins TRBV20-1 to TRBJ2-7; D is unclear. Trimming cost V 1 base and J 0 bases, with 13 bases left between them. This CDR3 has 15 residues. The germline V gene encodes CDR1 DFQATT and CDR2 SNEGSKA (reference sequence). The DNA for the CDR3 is TGCAGTGCTAGAGCTAGGGCAGGAAGCTCCTACGAGCAGTACCTC. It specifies CSARARAGSSYEQYL.

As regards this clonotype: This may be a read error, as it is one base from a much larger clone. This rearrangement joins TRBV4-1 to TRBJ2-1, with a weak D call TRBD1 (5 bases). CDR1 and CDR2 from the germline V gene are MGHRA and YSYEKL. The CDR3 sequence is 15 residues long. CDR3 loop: CASQPGRERLNGQFF. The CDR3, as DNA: TGCGCCAGCCAACCGGGCAGGGAACGGCTCAATGGGCAGTTCTTC.

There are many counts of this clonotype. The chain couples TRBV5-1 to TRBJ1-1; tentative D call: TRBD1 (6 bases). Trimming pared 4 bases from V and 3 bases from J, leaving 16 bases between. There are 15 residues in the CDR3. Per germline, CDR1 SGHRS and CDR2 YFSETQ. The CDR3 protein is CASSRWTDGDTEAFF. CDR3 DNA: TGCGCCAGCAGCCGTTGGACAGACGGGGACACTGAAGCTTTCTTT. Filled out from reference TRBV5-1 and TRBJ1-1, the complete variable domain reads KAGVTQTPRYLIKTRGQQVTLSCSPISGHRSVSWYQQTPGQGLQFLFEYFSETQRNKGNFPGRFSGRQFSNSRSEMNVSTLELGDSALYLCASSRWTDGDTEAFFGQGTRLTVV.

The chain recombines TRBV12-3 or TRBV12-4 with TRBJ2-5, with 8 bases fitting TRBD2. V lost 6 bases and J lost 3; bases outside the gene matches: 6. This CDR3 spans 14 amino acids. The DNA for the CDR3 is TGTGCCAGCAGGCGGGGGGCGGGAGAAGAGACCCAGTACTTC. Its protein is CASRRGAGEETQYF.

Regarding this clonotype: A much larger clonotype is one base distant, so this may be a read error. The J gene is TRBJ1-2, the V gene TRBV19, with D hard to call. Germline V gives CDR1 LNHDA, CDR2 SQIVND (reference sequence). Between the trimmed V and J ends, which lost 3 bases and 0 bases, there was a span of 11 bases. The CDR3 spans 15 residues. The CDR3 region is CASSIYGETNYGYTF. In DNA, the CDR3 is TGTGCCAGTAGTATCTATGGAGAGACTAACTATGGCTACACCTTC. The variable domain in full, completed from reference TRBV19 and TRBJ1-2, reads DGGITQSPKYLFRKEGQNVTLSCEQNLNHDAMYWYRQDPGQGLRLIYYSQIVNDFQKGDIAEGYSVSREKKESFPLTVTSAQKNPTAFYLCASSIYGETNYGYTFGSGTRLTVV.

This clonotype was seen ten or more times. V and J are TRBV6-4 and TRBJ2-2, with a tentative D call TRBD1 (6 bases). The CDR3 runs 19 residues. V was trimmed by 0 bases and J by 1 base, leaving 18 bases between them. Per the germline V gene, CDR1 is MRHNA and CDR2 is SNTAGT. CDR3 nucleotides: TGTGCCAGCAGTGACTCAACGGACAGCCCCGGAGGGAACACCGGGGAGCTGTTTTTT. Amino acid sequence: CASSDSTDSPGGNTGELFF.

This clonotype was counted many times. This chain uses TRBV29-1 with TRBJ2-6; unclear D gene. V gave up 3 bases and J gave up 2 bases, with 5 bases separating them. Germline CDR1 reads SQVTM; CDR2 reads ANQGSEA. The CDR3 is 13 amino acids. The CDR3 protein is CSVDGTGANVLTF. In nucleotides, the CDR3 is TGCAGCGTTGATGGAACTGGGGCCAACGTCCTGACTTTC.